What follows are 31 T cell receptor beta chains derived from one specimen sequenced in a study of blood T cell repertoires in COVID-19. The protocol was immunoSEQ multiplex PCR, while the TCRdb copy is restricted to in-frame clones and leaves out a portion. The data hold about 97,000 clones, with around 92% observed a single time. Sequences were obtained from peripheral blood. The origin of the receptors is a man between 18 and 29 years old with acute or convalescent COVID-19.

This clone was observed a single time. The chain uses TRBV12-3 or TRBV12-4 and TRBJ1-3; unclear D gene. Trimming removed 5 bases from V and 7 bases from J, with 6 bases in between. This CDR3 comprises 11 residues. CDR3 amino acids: CASSPGNTIYF. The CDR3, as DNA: TGTGCCAGCAGTCCCGGGAACACCATATATTTT.

CDR3 nucleotides: TGTGCCAGCAGCTCCAAAGCGGGTAGCAATCAGCCCCAGCATTTT. Residues: CASSSKAGSNQPQHF. The rearrangement links TRBV6-6 to TRBJ1-5; D uncertain. Trimming removed 6 bases at V and 0 bases at J, with 12 bases between. The CDR3 is 15 residues long. Germline assignment: CDR1 MNHNY and CDR2 SVGAGI (reference sequence).

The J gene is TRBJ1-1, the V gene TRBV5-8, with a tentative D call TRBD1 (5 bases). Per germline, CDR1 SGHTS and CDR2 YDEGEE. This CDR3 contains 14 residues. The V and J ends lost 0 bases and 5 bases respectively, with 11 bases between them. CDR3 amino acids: CASSLDGGRTEAFF. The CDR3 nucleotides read TGTGCCAGCAGCTTGGATGGGGGGAGGACTGAAGCTTTCTTT.

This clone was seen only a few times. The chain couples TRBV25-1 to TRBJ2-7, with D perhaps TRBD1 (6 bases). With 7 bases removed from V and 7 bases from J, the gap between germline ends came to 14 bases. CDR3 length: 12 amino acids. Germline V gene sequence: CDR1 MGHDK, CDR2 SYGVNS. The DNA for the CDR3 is TGTGCCAGCACCCGAACAGGGAATGAGCAGTACTTC. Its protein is CASTRTGNEQYF.

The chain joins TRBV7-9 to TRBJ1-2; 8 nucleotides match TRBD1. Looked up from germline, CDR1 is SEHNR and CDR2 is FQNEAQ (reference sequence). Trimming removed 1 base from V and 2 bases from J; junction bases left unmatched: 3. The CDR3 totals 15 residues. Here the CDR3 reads CASSLGRDRNYGYTF. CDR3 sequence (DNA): TGTGCCAGCAGCTTAGGGAGGGACAGGAACTATGGCTACACCTTC.

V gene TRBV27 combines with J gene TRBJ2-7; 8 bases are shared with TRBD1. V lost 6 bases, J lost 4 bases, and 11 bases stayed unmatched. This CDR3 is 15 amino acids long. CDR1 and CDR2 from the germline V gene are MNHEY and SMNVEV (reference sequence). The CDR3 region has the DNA TGTGCCAGCAGCCACGGACAGGGAGGTAGGTACGAGCAGTACTTC. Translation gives CASSHGQGGRYEQYF.

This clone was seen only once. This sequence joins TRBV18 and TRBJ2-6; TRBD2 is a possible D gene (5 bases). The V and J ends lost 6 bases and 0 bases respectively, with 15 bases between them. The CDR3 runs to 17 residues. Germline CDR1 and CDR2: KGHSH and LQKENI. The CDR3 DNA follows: TGTGCCAGCTCTGGACTCGAACTAAGCTCTGGGGCCAACGTCCTGACTTTC. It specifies CASSGLELSSGANVLTF.

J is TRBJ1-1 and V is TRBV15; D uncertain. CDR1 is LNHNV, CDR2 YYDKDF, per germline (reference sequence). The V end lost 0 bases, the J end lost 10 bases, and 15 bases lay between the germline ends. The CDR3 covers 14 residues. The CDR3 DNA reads TGTGCCACCAGCAGAGATCAGGCGCAGGCGCGAGCTTTCTTT. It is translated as CATSRDQAQARAFF.

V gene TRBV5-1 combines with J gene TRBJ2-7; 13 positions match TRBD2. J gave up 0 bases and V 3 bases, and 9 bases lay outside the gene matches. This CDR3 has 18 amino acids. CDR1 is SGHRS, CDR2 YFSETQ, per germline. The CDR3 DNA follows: TGCGCCAGCAGCTGGACTAGCGGGGGTGCTCCAAGCTCCTACGAGCAGTACTTC. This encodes CASSWTSGGAPSSYEQYF.

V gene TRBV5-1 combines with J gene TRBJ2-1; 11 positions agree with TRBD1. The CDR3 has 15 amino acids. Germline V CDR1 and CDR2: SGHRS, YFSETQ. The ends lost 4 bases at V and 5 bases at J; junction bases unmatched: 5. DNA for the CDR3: TGCGCCAGCAGCCAGGACAGGGGGCGCAACAATGAGCAGTTCTTC. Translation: CASSQDRGRNNEQFF.

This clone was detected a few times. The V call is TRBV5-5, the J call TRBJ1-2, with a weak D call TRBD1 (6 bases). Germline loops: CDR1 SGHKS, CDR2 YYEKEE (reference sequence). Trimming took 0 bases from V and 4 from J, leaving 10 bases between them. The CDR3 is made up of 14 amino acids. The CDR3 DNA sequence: TGTGCCAGCAGCTTGGTGACAGGCTCCTATGGCTACACCTTC. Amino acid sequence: CASSLVTGSYGYTF.

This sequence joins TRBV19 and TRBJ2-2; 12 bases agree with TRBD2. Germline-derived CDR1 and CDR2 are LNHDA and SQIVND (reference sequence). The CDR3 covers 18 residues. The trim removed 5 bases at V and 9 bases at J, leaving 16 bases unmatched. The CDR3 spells CASSPRAPLAGGYRELFF. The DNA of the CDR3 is TGTGCCAGTAGTCCCCGCGCCCCACTAGCGGGGGGTTATAGGGAGCTGTTTTTT.

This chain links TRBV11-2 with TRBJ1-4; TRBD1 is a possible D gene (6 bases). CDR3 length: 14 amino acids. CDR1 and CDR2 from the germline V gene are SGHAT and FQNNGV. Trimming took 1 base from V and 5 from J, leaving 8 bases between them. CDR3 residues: CASSLAGGNEKLFF. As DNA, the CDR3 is TGTGCCAGCAGCTTAGCGGGGGGCAATGAAAAACTGTTTTTT.

CDR3 protein: CAISQVSQETQYF. CDR3 in DNA: TGTGCCATCAGTCAGGTGTCTCAAGAGACCCAGTACTTC. The chain couples TRBV10-3 to TRBJ2-5; D is unclear. The CDR3 is made up of 13 amino acids. V was cut by 5 bases and J by 2 bases, with 9 bases left in between. Germline V gene data show CDR1 as ENHRY and CDR2 as SYGVKD.

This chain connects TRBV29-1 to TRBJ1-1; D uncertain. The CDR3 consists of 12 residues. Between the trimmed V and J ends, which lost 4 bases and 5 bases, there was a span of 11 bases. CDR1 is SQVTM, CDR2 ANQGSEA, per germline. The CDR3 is CSVGPAGTEAFF. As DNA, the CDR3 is TGCAGCGTTGGACCAGCGGGGACTGAAGCTTTCTTT.

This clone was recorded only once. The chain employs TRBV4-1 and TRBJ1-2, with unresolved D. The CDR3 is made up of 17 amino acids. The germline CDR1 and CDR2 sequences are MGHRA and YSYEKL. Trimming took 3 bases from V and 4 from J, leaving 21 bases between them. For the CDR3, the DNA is TGCGCCAGCAGCCAGCCTCTGGCGGGTCCTCTCTTCTATGGCTACACCTTC. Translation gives CASSQPLAGPLFYGYTF.

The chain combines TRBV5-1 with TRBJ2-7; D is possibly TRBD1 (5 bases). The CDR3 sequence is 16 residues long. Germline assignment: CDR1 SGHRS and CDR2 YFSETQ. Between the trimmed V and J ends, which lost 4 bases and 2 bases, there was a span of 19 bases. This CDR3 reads CASSSLPDRRTYEQYF. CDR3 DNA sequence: TGCGCCAGCAGCAGTCTTCCCGACAGACGAACCTACGAGCAGTACTTC.

CDR3 in DNA: TGTGCCAGCAGCAAATCCGGGACAGGCGTATCCAATAGCAATCAGCCCCAGCATTTT. This codes for CASSKSGTGVSNSNQPQHF. This chain joins TRBV5-8 and TRBJ1-5; 8 nucleotides match TRBD1. This CDR3 region has 19 residues. In germline, CDR1 is SGHTS, CDR2 YDEGEE. J gave up 0 bases and V 4 bases, and 15 bases lay outside the gene matches.

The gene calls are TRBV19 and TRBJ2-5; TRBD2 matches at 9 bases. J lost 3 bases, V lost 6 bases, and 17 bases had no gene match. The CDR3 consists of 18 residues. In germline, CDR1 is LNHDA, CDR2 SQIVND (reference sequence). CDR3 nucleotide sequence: TGTGCCAGTAGCCTTCCGACTAGCGGAAGACCTATTAAAGAGACCCAGTACTTC. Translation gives CASSLPTSGRPIKETQYF.

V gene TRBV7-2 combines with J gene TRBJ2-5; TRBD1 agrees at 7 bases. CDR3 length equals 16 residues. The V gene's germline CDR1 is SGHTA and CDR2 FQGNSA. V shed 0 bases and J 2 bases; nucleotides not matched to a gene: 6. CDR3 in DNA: TGTGCCAGCAGCTTAGCGCCTCGGACAGGACAAGAGACCCAGTACTTC. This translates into CASSLAPRTGQETQYF.

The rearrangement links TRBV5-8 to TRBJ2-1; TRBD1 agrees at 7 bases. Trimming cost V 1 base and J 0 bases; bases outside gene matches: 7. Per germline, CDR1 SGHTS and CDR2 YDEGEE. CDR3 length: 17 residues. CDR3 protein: CASSLQLDRSSYNEQFF. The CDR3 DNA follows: TGTGCCAGCAGCTTGCAGTTGGACAGGAGCTCCTACAATGAGCAGTTCTTC.

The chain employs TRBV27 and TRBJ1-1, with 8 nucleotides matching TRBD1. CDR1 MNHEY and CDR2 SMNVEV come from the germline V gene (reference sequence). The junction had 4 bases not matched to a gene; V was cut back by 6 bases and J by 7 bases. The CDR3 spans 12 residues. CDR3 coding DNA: TGTGCCAGCAGCCCAGACAGGGGTGAAGCTTTCTTT. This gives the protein CASSPDRGEAFF.

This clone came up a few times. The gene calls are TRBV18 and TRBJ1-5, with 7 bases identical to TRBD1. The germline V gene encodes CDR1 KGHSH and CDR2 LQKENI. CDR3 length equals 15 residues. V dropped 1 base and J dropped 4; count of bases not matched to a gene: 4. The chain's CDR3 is CASSPRTGENQPQHF. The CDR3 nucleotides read TGTGCCAGCTCACCACGGACAGGAGAGAATCAGCCCCAGCATTTT.

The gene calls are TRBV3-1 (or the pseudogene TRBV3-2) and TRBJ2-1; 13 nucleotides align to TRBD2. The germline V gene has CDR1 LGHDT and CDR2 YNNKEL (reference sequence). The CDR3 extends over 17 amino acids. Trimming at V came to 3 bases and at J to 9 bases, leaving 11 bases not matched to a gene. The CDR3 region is CASSHPGTSGNRGEQFF. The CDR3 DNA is TGTGCCAGCAGCCATCCCGGGACTAGCGGGAATCGAGGTGAGCAGTTCTTC.

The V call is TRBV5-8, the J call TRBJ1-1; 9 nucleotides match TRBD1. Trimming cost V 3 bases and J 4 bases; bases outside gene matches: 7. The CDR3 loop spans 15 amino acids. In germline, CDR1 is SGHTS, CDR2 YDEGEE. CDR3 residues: CASSSNRGQITEAFF. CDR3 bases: TGTGCCAGCAGCTCGAACAGGGGGCAGATCACTGAAGCTTTCTTT.

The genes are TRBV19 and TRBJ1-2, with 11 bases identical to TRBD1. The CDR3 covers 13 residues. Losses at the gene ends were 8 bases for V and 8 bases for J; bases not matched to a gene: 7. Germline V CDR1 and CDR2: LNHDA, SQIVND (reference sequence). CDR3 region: CASGTGGFLGYTF. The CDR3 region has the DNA TGTGCCAGTGGGACAGGGGGGTTCTTAGGCTACACCTTC.

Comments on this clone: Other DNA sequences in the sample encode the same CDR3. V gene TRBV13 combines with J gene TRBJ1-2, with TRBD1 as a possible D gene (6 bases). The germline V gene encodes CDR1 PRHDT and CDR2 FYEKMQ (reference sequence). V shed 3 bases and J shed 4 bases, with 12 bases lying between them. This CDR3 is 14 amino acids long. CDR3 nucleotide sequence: TGTGCCAGCAGCTTGGAAGGGGGAAGCTATGGCTACACCTTC. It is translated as CASSLEGGSYGYTF. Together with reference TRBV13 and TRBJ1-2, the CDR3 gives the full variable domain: AAGVIQSPRHLIKEKRETATLKCYPIPRHDTVYWYQQGPGQDPQFLISFYEKMQSDKGSIPDRFSAQQFSDYHSELNMSSLELGDSALYFCASSLEGGSYGYTFGSGTRLTVV.

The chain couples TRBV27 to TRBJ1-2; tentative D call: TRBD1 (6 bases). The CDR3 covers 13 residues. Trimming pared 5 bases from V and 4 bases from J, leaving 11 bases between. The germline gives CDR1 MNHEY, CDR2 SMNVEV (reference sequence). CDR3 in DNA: TGTGCCAGCAGTCCAACAGGGACCTATGGCTACACCTTC. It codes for CASSPTGTYGYTF.

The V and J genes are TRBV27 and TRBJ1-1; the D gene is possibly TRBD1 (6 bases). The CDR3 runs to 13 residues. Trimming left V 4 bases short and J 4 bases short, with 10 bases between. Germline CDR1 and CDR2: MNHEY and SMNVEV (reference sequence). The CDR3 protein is CASSSYRVTEAFF. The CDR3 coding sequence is TGTGCCAGCAGTTCGTACAGGGTCACTGAAGCTTTCTTT.

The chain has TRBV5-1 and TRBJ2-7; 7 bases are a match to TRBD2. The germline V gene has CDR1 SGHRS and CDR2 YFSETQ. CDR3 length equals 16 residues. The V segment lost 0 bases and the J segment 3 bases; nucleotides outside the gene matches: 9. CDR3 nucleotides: TGCGCCAGCAGCTTGGCCGGGGCTAGCGGCCTCTACGAGCAGTACTTC. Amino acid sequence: CASSLAGASGLYEQYF.

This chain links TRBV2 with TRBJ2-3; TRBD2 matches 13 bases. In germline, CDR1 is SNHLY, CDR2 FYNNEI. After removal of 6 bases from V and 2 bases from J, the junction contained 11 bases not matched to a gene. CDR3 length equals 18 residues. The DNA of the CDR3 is TGTGCCAGCAGGCCCACTAGCGGGGGGGCTCGTCTCACAGATACGCAGTATTTT. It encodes CASRPTSGGARLTDTQYF.